Given below is one T cell receptor (beta chain) in context. These data belong to a study of blood T cell repertoires in COVID-19. TCRdb keeps only in-frame clones here, not all; method: immunoSEQ multiplex PCR. The sample carries roughly 160,000 clones, roughly 87% recorded once. Germline CDR1 reads SQVTM; CDR2 reads ANQGSEA. Trimming shortened V by 5 bases and J by 3 bases, and 4 bases separated the two germline ends. The length of the CDR3 is 10 residues. The V and J genes are TRBV29-1 and TRBJ1-2; D is unresolved. The specimen sequenced was PBMCs or T cells enriched from blood (not recorded which). The receptor's source is a man aged 45-65 years who had recovered from COVID-19. The DNA of the CDR3 is TGCAGCGTTCAGGACTATGGCTACACCTTC. It translates to CSVQDYGYTF.